This T cell receptor (beta chain) was sequenced during a study of T cell responses to AZD1222 COVID-19 vaccine. The study's findings and limits: Spike-specific TCR breadth and depth grew following two AZD1222 doses. Just a handful of AZD1222 recipients were seropositive at baseline. Donors were mostly white British, more females; clonal diversity possibly underestimated.

Comments on this clone: Its specificity is unknown.

Profiling relied on immunoSEQ multiplex PCR, and the TCRdb table lists in-frame clones only, not all of them. Of tens of thousands of clones listed, about 80% are singletons. The CDR3 is 12 residues long. Trimming stripped 6 bases from V and 5 bases from J, with 9 bases between. The sequence came from an adult in good health. Sample: peripheral blood, taken on day 0 of AZD1222 vaccination. The genes are TRBV12-3 or TRBV12-4 and TRBJ2-3; D might be TRBD2 (5 bases). The CDR3: CASSRGVDTQYF. DNA for the CDR3: TGTGCCAGCAGCCGGGGTGTAGATACGCAGTATTTT.